These 28 T cell receptor beta chains came from one sample sequenced in a study of control samples from healthy donors and cancer patients. Only in-frame clones appear in the TCRdb table, and some are missing; sequencing was by immunoSEQ multiplex PCR. Of 130,000 or so clones in the sample, 90% to 95% are singletons; the top ten hold 13% to 15%. The specimen was PBMCs. Receptor source: a man between 60 and 75 years old with colorectal cancer.

As to this clone: The DNA is omitted, as the CDR3 cannot be located on it reliably, and the CDR3 follows TCRdb's listing. The J gene is TRBJ1-2, the V gene TRBV6-5. Counting both end residues, the CDR3 totals 14 amino acids. The V gene's germline CDR1 is MNHEY and CDR2 SVGAGI. Here the CDR3 reads CASILGGADYGYTF.

This clone was recorded only once. The genes are TRBV6-1 and TRBJ2-1; TRBD2 aligns across 8 bases. Germline values: CDR1 MNHNS, CDR2 SASEGT. V dropped 2 bases and J dropped 5; count of bases not matched to a gene: 8. CDR3 length: 16 amino acids. The CDR3 sequence: CASSELRGGLNNEQFF. CDR3 DNA: TGTGCCAGCAGTGAATTACGGGGGGGCCTTAACAATGAGCAGTTCTTC.

CDR3 loop: CASSLTLTGGGNQPQHF. The CDR3, as DNA: TGTGCCAGCAGTTTGACCCTGACAGGGGGCGGCAATCAGCCCCAGCATTTT. The gene calls are TRBV27 and TRBJ1-5; 10 positions match TRBD1. Germline CDR1 and CDR2: MNHEY and SMNVEV (reference sequence). V dropped 3 bases and J dropped 2; count of bases not matched to a gene: 7. The CDR3 runs 17 residues.

The gene calls are TRBV5-1 and TRBJ2-3; TRBD2 aligns across 14 bases. J lost 8 bases, V lost 3 bases, and 8 bases had no gene match. Germline CDR1 and CDR2: SGHRS and YFSETQ. CDR3 length: 16 amino acids. In nucleotides, the CDR3 is TGCGCCAGCAGCTCCGGACTAGCGGGGGGTCTCGCTACGCAGTATTTT. This sequence encodes CASSSGLAGGLATQYF.

The rearrangement links TRBV7-9 to TRBJ2-2; 9 nucleotides match TRBD1. Trimming at V came to 10 bases and at J to 5 bases, leaving 11 bases not matched to a gene. This CDR3 has 15 residues. From germline, CDR1 is SEHNR and CDR2 FQNEAQ (reference sequence). The CDR3 spells CAILPDRGVTGELFF. CDR3 coding DNA: TGTGCCATCCTCCCCGACAGGGGGGTTACCGGGGAGCTGTTTTTT.

The chain is built from TRBV30 and TRBJ2-7; 7 positions match TRBD2. Trimming cost V 0 bases and J 4 bases; bases outside gene matches: 6. Germline CDR1 and CDR2: GTSNPN and SVGIG (reference sequence). The CDR3 extends over 14 amino acids. For the CDR3, the DNA is TGTGCCTGGAGTGTCGGGCAGGGAGGGTACGAGCAGTACTTC. Amino acid sequence: CAWSVGQGGYEQYF.

The rearrangement links TRBV7-8 to TRBJ1-4; D is uncertain. CDR3 length equals 15 residues. The germline V and J ends were trimmed by 6 bases and 7 bases, with 18 bases remaining between them. CDR1 and CDR2 (germline): SGHVS, FQNEAQ. The CDR3 sequence is CASSLSEGWGEKLFF. The CDR3 DNA follows: TGTGCCAGCAGTCTTAGTGAGGGCTGGGGTGAAAAACTGTTTTTT.

The chain links TRBV19 to TRBJ2-7; 10 bases line up with TRBD1. Trimming removed 5 bases from V and 4 bases from J; junction bases left unmatched: 5. The germline V gene encodes CDR1 LNHDA and CDR2 SQIVND (reference sequence). The CDR3 covers 14 residues. The CDR3 loop is CASSFRDRGYEQYF. The CDR3 DNA reads TGTGCCAGTAGTTTCCGGGACAGGGGATACGAGCAGTACTTC.

This rearrangement joins TRBV6-5 to TRBJ1-2; TRBD1 aligns across 7 bases. The CDR3 is made up of 13 amino acids. With 5 bases clipped from V and 3 bases from J, the junction kept 3 bases outside the gene matches. CDR1 and CDR2 from the germline V gene are MNHEY and SVGAGI. The CDR3 nucleotides are TGTGCCAGCAGTAACACAGGGGACTATGGCTACACCTTC. Residues: CASSNTGDYGYTF.

The V gene is TRBV11-3, the J gene TRBJ2-7; possibly TRBD1 for D (5 bases). Germline CDR1 SGHNT, CDR2 YENEEA. V was trimmed by 0 bases and J by 3 bases, leaving 15 bases between them. The CDR3 loop spans 16 amino acids. The DNA of the CDR3 is TGTGCCAGCAGCTTAGATCCCCGAGACAGATTCTACGAGCAGTACTTC. Protein product: CASSLDPRDRFYEQYF.

V is TRBV6-5 and J is TRBJ2-5; D call uncertain. V gave up 0 bases and J gave up 2 bases, with 7 bases separating them. The CDR3 loop spans 14 amino acids. Per germline, CDR1 MNHEY and CDR2 SVGAGI. This chain's CDR3 is CASSYSLGQETQYF. Here the CDR3 DNA reads TGTGCCAGCAGTTACTCGTTGGGGCAAGAGACCCAGTACTTC.

The chain is built from TRBV27 and TRBJ2-3; 12 nucleotides agree with TRBD2. V dropped 5 bases and J dropped 5; count of bases not matched to a gene: 5. CDR3 length: 15 residues. CDR1 and CDR2 from the germline V gene are MNHEY and SMNVEV (reference sequence). The CDR3 bases are TGTGCCAGCAGTCCGGGACTAGCGGGTCAAGATACGCAGTATTTT. Protein: CASSPGLAGQDTQYF.

The chain is built from TRBV30 and TRBJ1-1; D perhaps matches TRBD1 (5 bases). CDR1 is GTSNPN and CDR2 is SVGIG in the germline V gene (reference sequence). V was shortened by 4 bases and J by 6 bases, with 12 bases between the two germline ends. This CDR3 contains 12 residues. CDR3 region: CAWNQGNPEAFF. The CDR3 bases are TGTGCCTGGAACCAGGGTAACCCTGAAGCTTTCTTT.

The chain is built from TRBV19 and TRBJ1-2, with D possibly being TRBD1 (6 bases). Germline CDR1 is LNHDA and CDR2 is SQIVND (reference sequence). The ends were cut back, 7 bases at V and 0 bases at J, with 12 bases in the middle. The CDR3 length is 14 residues. The CDR3: CASTRPGANYGYTF. CDR3 coding DNA: TGTGCCAGTACGAGGCCAGGGGCTAACTATGGCTACACCTTC.

V is TRBV7-8 and J is TRBJ2-7; 7 bases are shared with TRBD2. The CDR3 consists of 14 residues. Germline values: CDR1 SGHVS, CDR2 FQNEAQ. The ends lost 1 base at V and 2 bases at J; junction bases unmatched: 2. CDR3 sequence (DNA): TGTGCCAGCAGCTTAGTTGCGGGGGCCTACGAGCAGTACTTC. It is translated as CASSLVAGAYEQYF.

The V and J genes are TRBV30 and TRBJ2-5; D may correspond to TRBD1 or TRBD2 (5 bases each). Germline V gene sequence: CDR1 GTSNPN, CDR2 SVGIG (reference sequence). This CDR3 region has 11 residues. Trimming removed 5 bases at V and 5 bases at J, with 9 bases between. This CDR3 reads CAWGGRETQYF. CDR3 bases: TGTGCCTGGGGGGGAAGGGAGACCCAGTACTTC.

The CDR3 region has the DNA TGTGCCAGCACCCGCGCAGGGGGCGTTGAAAAACTGTTTTTT. It codes for CASTRAGGVEKLFF. The chain carries TRBV6-5 and TRBJ1-4, with 8 bases identical to TRBD1. Germline V gives CDR1 MNHEY, CDR2 SVGAGI. The CDR3 sequence is 14 residues long. V gave up 7 bases and J gave up 7 bases; unmatched junction bases: 8.

The chain employs TRBV5-1 and TRBJ2-3; 11 nucleotides agree with TRBD2. Trimming took 3 bases from V and 0 from J; bases not matched to a gene: 3. This CDR3 region has 16 residues. The germline V gene has CDR1 SGHRS and CDR2 YFSETQ. The CDR3 nucleotides read TGCGCCAGCAGCTCGACTAGCGGGGTGAGCACAGATACGCAGTATTTT. It is translated as CASSSTSGVSTDTQYF.

V usage is TRBV19 and J usage is TRBJ1-2; 9 positions agree with TRBD1. CDR1 and CDR2 from the germline V gene are LNHDA and SQIVND (reference sequence). Trimming took 4 bases from V and 2 from J; bases not matched to a gene: 8. CDR3 length: 16 amino acids. CDR3 nucleotides: TGTGCCAGTAGTACTCGACAGGGGGACGGCAACTATGGCTACACCTTC. Protein sequence: CASSTRQGDGNYGYTF.

The J gene is TRBJ1-5, the V gene TRBV30, with TRBD1 identical over 10 bases. The CDR3 is 14 residues long. V shed 0 bases, J shed 5 bases, and the junction held 1 base outside the gene matches. The V gene's germline CDR1 is GTSNPN and CDR2 SVGIG (reference sequence). The CDR3 DNA reads TGTGCCTGGAGTGTGGGACAGGGGCATCAGCCCCAGCATTTT. Translated, it gives CAWSVGQGHQPQHF.

The rearrangement links TRBV3-1 (or the pseudogene TRBV3-2) to TRBJ2-3, with 8 bases that match TRBD2. The germline CDR1 and CDR2 sequences are LGHDT and YNNKEL (reference sequence). The CDR3 is 16 amino acids. The V and J ends lost 4 bases and 1 base, in that order; junction bases with no gene match: 7. CDR3 in amino acids: CASSPTGLEGTDTQYF. For the CDR3, the DNA is TGTGCCAGCAGCCCCACGGGACTAGAGGGCACAGATACGCAGTATTTT.

This sequence joins TRBV21-1 and TRBJ2-5; the D call of TRBD1 is as the table states it, not checked on the DNA. TRBV21-1 is a known pseudogene. CDR3 size: 13 residues. The CDR3 protein is CASNLTGKETQYF. CDR3 DNA: TGTGCCAGCAACCTGACAGGTAAAGAGACCCAGTACTTC.

The chain links TRBV19 to TRBJ2-3, with 10 bases aligning to TRBD2. Germline loops: CDR1 LNHDA, CDR2 SQIVND (reference sequence). The CDR3 covers 15 residues. J gave up 0 bases and V 9 bases, and 6 bases lay outside the gene matches. CDR3 residues: CASRVAGGSTDTQYF. The CDR3 DNA sequence: TGTGCCAGCCGCGTAGCGGGGGGAAGCACAGATACGCAGTATTTT.

This clone is a singleton in its sample. V gene TRBV5-4 combines with J gene TRBJ2-1; 14 nucleotides line up with TRBD2. The V gene end was trimmed by 0 bases and the J gene end by 7 bases; junction bases not matched to a gene: 3. The CDR3 covers 16 residues. Germline CDR1 SGHNT, CDR2 YYREEE (reference sequence). CDR3 sequence reads: CASSLGLAGGPNEQFF. The CDR3 DNA sequence: TGTGCCAGCAGCTTGGGACTAGCGGGGGGGCCAAATGAGCAGTTCTTC.

This clone has just one count. The chain has TRBV5-1 and TRBJ1-2, with D possibly being TRBD1 (5 bases). This CDR3 region has 13 residues. With 0 bases removed from V and 6 bases from J, the gap between germline ends came to 9 bases. CDR1 and CDR2 from the germline V gene are SGHRS and YFSETQ. CDR3 sequence reads: CASSLGEGNGYTF. In nucleotides, the CDR3 is TGCGCCAGCAGCTTGGGAGAGGGGAATGGCTACACCTTC.

The V gene is TRBV9, the J gene TRBJ1-2; D perhaps matches TRBD1 (5 bases). Germline loops: CDR1 SGDLS, CDR2 YYNGEE. The CDR3 is 15 residues long. V dropped 0 bases and J dropped 5 bases, with 14 bases sitting between them. CDR3 coding DNA: TGTGCCAGCAGCGTAGATAGCAGGGCAAGATATGGCTACACCTTC. Its translation: CASSVDSRARYGYTF.

This clone was seen just once. CDR3: CAIRIDRGYGYTF. The CDR3 region has the DNA TGTGCCATCAGGATCGACAGGGGCTATGGCTACACCTTC. The V and J genes are TRBV10-3 and TRBJ1-2, with TRBD1 identical over 8 bases. Germline assignment: CDR1 ENHRY and CDR2 SYGVKD. The CDR3 sequence is 13 residues long. J was trimmed by 4 bases and V by 6 bases; bases with no gene match: 4.

This chain uses TRBV5-1 with TRBJ1-2; D is uncertain. The germline V gene encodes CDR1 SGHRS and CDR2 YFSETQ. Between the trimmed V and J ends, which lost 0 bases and 13 bases, there was a span of 16 bases. This CDR3 comprises 13 residues. This chain's CDR3 is CASSLDWADALTF. The CDR3 DNA is TGCGCCAGCAGCTTGGATTGGGCCGATGCTCTCACCTTC.